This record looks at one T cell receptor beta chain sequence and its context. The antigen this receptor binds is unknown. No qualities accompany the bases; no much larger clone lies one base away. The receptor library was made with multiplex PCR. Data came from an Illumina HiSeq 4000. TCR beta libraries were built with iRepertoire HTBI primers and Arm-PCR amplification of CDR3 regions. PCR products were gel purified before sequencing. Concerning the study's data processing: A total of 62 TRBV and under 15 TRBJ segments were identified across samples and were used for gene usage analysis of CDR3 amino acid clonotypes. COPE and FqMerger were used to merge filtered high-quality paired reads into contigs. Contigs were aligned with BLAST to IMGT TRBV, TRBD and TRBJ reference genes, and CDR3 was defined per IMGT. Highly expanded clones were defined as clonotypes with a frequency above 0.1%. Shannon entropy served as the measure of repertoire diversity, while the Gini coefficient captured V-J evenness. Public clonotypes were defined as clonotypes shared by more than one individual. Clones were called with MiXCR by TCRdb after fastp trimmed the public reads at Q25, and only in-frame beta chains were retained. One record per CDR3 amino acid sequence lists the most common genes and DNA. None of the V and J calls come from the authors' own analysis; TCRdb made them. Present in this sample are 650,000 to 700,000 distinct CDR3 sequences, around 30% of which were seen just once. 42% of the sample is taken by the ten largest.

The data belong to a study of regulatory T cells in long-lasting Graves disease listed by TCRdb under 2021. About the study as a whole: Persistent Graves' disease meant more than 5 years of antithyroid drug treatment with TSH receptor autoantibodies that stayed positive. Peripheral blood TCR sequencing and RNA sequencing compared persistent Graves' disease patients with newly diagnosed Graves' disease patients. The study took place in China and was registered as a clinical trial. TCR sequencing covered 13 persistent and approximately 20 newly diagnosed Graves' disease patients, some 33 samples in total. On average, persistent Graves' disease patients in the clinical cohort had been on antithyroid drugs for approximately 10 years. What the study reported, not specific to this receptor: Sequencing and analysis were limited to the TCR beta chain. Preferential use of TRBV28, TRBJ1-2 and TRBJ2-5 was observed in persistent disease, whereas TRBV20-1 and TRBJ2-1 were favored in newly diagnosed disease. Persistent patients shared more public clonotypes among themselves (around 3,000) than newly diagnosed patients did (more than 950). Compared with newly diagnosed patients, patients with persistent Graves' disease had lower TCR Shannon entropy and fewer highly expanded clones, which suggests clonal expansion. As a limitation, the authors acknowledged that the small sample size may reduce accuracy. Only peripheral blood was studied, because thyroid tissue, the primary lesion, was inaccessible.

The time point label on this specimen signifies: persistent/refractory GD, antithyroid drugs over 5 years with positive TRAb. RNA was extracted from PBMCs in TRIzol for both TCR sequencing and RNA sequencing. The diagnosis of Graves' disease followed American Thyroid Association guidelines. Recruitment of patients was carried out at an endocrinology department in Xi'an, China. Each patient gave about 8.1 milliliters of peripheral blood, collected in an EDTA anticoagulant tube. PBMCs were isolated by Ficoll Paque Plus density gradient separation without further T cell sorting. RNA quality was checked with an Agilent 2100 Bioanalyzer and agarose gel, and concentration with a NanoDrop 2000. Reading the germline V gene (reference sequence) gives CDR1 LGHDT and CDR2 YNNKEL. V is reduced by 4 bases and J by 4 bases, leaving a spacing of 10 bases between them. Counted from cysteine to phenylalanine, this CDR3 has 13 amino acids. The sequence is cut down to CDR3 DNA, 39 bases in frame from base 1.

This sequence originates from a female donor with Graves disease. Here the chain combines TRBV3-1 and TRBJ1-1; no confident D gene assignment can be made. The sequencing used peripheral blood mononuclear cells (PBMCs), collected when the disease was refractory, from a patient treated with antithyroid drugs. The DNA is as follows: TGTGCCAGCAGCCGACCACAGAGCACTGAAGCTTTCTTT. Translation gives CASSRPQSTEAFF.